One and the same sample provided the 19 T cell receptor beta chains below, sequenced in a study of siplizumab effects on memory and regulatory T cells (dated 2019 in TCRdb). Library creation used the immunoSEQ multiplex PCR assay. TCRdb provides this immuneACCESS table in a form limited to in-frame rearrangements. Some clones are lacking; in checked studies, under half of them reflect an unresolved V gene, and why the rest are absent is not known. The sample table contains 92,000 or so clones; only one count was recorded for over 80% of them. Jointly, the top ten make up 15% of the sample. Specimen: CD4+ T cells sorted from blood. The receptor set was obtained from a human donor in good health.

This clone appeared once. The CDR3 is CASSLARGETQYF. The CDR3 region has the DNA TGCGCCAGCAGCTTGGCGAGGGGTGAGACCCAGTACTTC. J is TRBJ2-5 and V is TRBV5-1, with D possibly called TRBD1 or TRBD2 (5 bases each). Trimming stripped 0 bases from V and 5 bases from J, with 8 bases between. From germline, CDR1 is SGHRS and CDR2 YFSETQ. The CDR3 length is 13 residues.

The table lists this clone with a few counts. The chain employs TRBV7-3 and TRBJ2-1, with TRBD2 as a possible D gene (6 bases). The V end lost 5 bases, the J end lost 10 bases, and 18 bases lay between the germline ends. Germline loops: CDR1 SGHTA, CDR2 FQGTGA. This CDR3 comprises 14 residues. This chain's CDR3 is CASSRGSSPREQFF. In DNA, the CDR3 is TGTGCCAGCAGCCGGGGGAGTTCCCCTCGCGAGCAGTTCTTC.

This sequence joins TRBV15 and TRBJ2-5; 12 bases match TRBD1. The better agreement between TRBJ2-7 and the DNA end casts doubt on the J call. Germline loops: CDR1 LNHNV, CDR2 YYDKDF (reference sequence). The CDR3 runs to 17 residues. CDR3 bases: TGTGCCACCAGCAGAGATCGGTCGGGACAGGGGGCTTACGAGCAGTACTTC. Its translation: CATSRDRSGQGAYEQYF.

Here the CDR3 reads CASSLGRGPQETQYF. The CDR3 region has the DNA TGTGCCAGCAGCTTGGGCAGAGGGCCGCAAGAGACCCAGTACTTC. The chain uses TRBV5-8 and TRBJ2-5; maybe TRBD2 (5 bases). V lost 0 bases and J 2 bases, leaving 11 bases between the germline ends. The CDR3 totals 15 residues. Germline assignment: CDR1 SGHTS and CDR2 YDEGEE.

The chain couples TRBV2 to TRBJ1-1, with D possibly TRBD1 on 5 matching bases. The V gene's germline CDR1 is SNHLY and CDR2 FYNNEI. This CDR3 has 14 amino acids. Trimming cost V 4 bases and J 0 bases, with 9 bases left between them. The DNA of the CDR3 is TGTGCCAGCAGTGTCGGGACCCTGAACACTGAAGCTTTCTTT. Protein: CASSVGTLNTEAFF.

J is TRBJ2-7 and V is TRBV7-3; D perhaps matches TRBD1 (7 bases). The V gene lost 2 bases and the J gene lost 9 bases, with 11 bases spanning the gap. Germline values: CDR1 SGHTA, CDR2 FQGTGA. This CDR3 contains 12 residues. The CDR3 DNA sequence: TGTGCCAGCAGCTTACCAGGGGGGTTGCAGTACTTC. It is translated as CASSLPGGLQYF. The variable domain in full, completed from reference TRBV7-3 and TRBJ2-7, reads GAGVSQTPSNKVTEKGKYVELRCDPISGHTALYWYRQSLGQGPEFLIYFQGTGAADDSGLPNDRFFAVRPEGSVSTLKIQRTERGDSAVYLCASSLPGGLQYFGPGTRLTVT.

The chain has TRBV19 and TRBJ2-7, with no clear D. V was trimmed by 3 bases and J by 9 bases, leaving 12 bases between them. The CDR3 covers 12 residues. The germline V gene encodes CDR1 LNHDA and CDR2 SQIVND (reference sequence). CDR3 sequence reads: CASSIPGSGQYF. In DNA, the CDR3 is TGTGCCAGTAGTATTCCGGGTTCCGGGCAGTACTTC. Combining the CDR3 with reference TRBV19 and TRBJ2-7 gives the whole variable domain DGGITQSPKYLFRKEGQNVTLSCEQNLNHDAMYWYRQDPGQGLRLIYYSQIVNDFQKGDIAEGYSVSREKKESFPLTVTSAQKNPTAFYLCASSIPGSGQYFGPGTRLTVT.

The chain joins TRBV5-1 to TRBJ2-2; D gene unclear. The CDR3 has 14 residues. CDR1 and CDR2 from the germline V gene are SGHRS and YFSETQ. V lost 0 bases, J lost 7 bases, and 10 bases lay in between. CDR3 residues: CASSLAGFDGELFF. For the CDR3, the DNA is TGCGCCAGCAGCTTGGCCGGGTTTGACGGGGAGCTGTTTTTT.

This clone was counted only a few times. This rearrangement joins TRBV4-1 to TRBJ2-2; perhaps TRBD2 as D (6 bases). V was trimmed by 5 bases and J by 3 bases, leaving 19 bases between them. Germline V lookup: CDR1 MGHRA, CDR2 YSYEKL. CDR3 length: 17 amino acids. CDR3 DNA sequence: TGCGCCAGCAGCACCCCTAGCGCTAAAGTTGACACCGGGGAGCTGTTTTTT. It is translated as CASSTPSAKVDTGELFF.

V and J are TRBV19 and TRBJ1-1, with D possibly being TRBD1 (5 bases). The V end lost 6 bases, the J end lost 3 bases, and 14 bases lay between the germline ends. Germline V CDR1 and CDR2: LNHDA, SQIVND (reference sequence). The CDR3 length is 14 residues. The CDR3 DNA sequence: TGTGCCAGTAGGGTACCGTGGGGGGACACTGAAGCTTTCTTT. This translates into CASRVPWGDTEAFF. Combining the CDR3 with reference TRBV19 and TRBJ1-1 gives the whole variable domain DGGITQSPKYLFRKEGQNVTLSCEQNLNHDAMYWYRQDPGQGLRLIYYSQIVNDFQKGDIAEGYSVSREKKESFPLTVTSAQKNPTAFYLCASRVPWGDTEAFFGQGTRLTVV.

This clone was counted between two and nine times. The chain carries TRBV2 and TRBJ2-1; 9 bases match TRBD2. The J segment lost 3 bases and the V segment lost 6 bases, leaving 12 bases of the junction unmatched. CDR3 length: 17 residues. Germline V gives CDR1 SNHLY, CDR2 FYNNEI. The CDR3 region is CASRTGTSHQSYNEQFF. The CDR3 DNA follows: TGTGCCAGCAGGACCGGGACTAGCCACCAGAGCTACAATGAGCAGTTCTTC.

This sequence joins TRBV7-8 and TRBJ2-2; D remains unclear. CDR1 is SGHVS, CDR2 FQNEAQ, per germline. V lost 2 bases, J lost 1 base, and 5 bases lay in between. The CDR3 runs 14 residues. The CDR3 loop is CASSLSQNTGELFF. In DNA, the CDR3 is TGTGCCAGCAGCTTATCCCAGAACACCGGGGAGCTGTTTTTT.

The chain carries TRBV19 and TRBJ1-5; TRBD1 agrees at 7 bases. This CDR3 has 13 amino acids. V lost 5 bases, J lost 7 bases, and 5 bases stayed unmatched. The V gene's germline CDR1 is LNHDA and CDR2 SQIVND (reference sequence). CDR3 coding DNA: TGTGCCAGTAGTCAGGGGGGTGGCCAGCCCCAGCATTTT. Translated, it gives CASSQGGGQPQHF.

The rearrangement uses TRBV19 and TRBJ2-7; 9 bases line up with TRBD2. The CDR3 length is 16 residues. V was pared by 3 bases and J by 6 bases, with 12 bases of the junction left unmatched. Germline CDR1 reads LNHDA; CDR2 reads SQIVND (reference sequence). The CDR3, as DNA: TGTGCCAGTAGTATTAGCGGGAGCGCTACCAGGGGCGAGCAGTACTTC. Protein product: CASSISGSATRGEQYF.

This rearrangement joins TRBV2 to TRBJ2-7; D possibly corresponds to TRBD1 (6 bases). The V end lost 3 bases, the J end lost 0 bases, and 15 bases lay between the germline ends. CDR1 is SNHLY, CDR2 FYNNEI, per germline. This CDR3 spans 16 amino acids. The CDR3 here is CASSEDQGQNSYEQYF. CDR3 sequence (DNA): TGTGCCAGCAGTGAGGATCAGGGGCAAAACTCCTACGAGCAGTACTTC.

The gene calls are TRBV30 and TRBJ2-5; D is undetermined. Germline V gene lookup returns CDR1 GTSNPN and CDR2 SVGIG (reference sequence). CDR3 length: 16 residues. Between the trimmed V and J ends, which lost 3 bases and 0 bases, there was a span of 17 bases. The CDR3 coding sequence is TGTGCCTGGAGCCAAAAGGGCTTTAAGTACCAAGAGACCCAGTACTTC. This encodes CAWSQKGFKYQETQYF.

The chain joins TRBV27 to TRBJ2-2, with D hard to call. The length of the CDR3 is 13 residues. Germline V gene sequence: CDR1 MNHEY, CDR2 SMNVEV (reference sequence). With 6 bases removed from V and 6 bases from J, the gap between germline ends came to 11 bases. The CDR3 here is CASSHRTAGELFF. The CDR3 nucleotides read TGTGCCAGCAGCCATAGAACGGCCGGGGAGCTGTTTTTT.

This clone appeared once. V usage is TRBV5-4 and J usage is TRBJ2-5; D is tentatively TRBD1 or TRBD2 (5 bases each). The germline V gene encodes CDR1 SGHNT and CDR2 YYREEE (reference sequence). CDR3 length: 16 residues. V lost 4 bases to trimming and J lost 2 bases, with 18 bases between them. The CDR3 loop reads CASSVPTGTDQETQYF. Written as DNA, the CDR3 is TGTGCCAGCAGCGTGCCCACCGGGACGGATCAAGAGACCCAGTACTTC.

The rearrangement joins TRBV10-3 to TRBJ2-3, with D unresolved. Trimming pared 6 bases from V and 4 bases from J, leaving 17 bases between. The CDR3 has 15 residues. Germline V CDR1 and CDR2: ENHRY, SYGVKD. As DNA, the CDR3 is TGTGCCATCAGCGGCGATTGGGGTGGGGCAGATACGCAGTATTTT. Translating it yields CAISGDWGGADTQYF.